The clone carrying this TCR beta chain was observed at least ten times. The entry originates in a study of patients and donors after allogeneic stem cell transplantation. TCRdb recomputed calls from the RT-PCR reads with MiXCR, one row per CDR3 protein. This sample yields 900,000 to 1,000,000 distinct CDR3 sequences, of which approximately 18% are seen a single time; roughly 6.4% belongs to the top ten. The germline gives CDR1 MNHNS, CDR2 SASEGT. The CDR3 covers 14 residues. V shed 6 bases, J shed 3 bases, and the junction held 5 bases outside the gene matches. Sequenced material: blood, either unsorted or a sorted T cell fraction (not recorded which). The sequence came from a human donor who was either an allogeneic HSCT recipient or a stem cell or donor lymphocyte infusion donor (not recorded which). It is not recorded whose cells these are; they may come from a transplant donor. The chain combines TRBV6-1 with TRBJ1-1; TRBD1 agrees at 9 bases. The DNA for the CDR3 is TGTGCCAGCAGGGGGACAGGGCTATACACTGAAGCTTTCTTT. Its protein is CASRGTGLYTEAFF.